The next 2 T cell receptor beta chains were all read from a single sample in a study of cytomegalovirus exposure and HLA in healthy donors. Primers: 60 Vbeta forward and 13 Jbeta reverse. Method: immunoSEQ multiplex PCR; TCRdb's copy keeps in-frame clones and lacks some. Here the sample spans around 190,000 clones, roughly 10% being singletons. The sample taken for sequencing was PBMCs. These receptors all stem from a woman aged 25 to 45 in good health and CMV-seropositive.

The CDR3 nucleotides read TGTGCCAGCAGTCCGGACAGTACTCACGAGCAGTACTTC. Encoded protein: CASSPDSTHEQYF. This rearrangement joins TRBV27 to TRBJ2-7; tentative D call: TRBD1 (6 bases). CDR3 length: 13 amino acids. Between the trimmed V and J ends, which lost 5 bases and 5 bases, there was a span of 13 bases. From germline, CDR1 is MNHEY and CDR2 SMNVEV (reference sequence).

The CDR3 protein is CASSPRISGTYEQYF. The CDR3 DNA reads as TGCGCCAGCAGCCCGAGGATTAGCGGGACCTACGAGCAGTACTTC. The chain has TRBV4-1 and TRBJ2-7, with TRBD2 matching 8 bases. The CDR3 consists of 15 residues. The junction had 7 bases not matched to a gene; V was cut back by 4 bases and J by 2 bases. Germline lookup yields CDR1 MGHRA and CDR2 YSYEKL.